This TCR beta chain is drawn from a study of cytomegalovirus exposure and HLA in healthy donors. Vbeta (60) and Jbeta (13) primers were used in the PCR. The protocol was immunoSEQ multiplex PCR, while the TCRdb copy is restricted to in-frame clones and leaves out a portion. The sample yields some 98,000 clones, 80% to 90% seen once. Study outcomes and limitations: V- and J-gene trimming in TCR beta was tied to a missense DCLRE1C variant by an analysis performed later. In an earlier analysis, in approximately 630 donors, most V segments appeared productive either ~87% or ~30% of the time.

This CDR3 comprises 14 residues. The V gene's germline CDR1 is SGHAT and CDR2 FQNNGV. V lost 5 bases and J 5 bases, leaving 13 bases between the germline ends. In regard to this clone: The antigen remains undetermined.

V usage is TRBV11-2 and J usage is TRBJ1-3; D might be TRBD1 (6 bases). Material: PBMCs. This TCR was sampled from a middle-aged man in good health and CMV-seronegative. CDR3 nucleotide sequence: TGTGCCAGCAGCCCATCGACAGGCCGAAACACCATATATTTT. It specifies CASSPSTGRNTIYF.